The clone carrying this T cell receptor (delta chain) was found a few times. The antigen remains undetermined. This sample is drawn from a study of gammadelta T cells in human blood. Points from the study as a whole: Microbial exposure appeared to drive polyclonal γδ T cell expansion after birth.

TCRdb re-called the RT-PCR reads with CATT. The table lists several hundred delta-chain clones, about 14% of them singletons. Germline-derived CDR1 and CDR2 are TSWWSYY and QGS. CDR3 length: 19 amino acids. The V end lost 2 bases, the J end lost 0 bases, and 22 bases lay between the germline ends. The clonotype originates from a human donor. The rearrangement links TRDV1 to TRDJ1, with a tentative D call TRDD3 (6 bases). Sequencing was carried out using non-Vgamma9Vdelta2 gamma-delta T cells from infant blood. CDR3 coding DNA: TGTGCTCTTGGGGAAAGGGTCCTCCGGGGGAGGAGCTACACCGATAAACTCATCTTT. It codes for CALGERVLRGRSYTDKLIF.